The text below deals with one T cell receptor (beta chain). Its antigen is still unknown. The record has no base qualities; no much larger clone is one base away. Library creation used the immunoSEQ multiplex PCR assay. For the multiplex PCR, a mixture combining 60 forward primers for TCR Vbeta segments and 13 reverse primers for TCR Jbeta segments was used. Amplification of the CDR3 region of rearranged TCR beta genes was performed with a multiplex PCR assay on genomic DNA. The amplified TCR beta libraries were sequenced on the Illumina HiSeq System as 87-base-pair reads. The authors processed their data as follows. A later analysis tallied some 79 million unique TCR beta chains across the 666 repertoires, and roughly 11 million of those chains were shared by two or more donors. Raw reads were error-corrected and collapsed into unique sequences with a nearest-neighbor algorithm that merged closely related sequences to remove PCR and sequencing errors. CDR3 sequences were aligned to IMGT reference sequences to assign V, D and J gene segments. For a sequence to be retained, a match of at least six nucleotides to both a V gene segment and a J gene segment was required. Rearrangements were classified as productive when the CDR3 lacked stop codons and remained in frame with V and J, and all other rearrangements were classified as non-productive. CDR3 was defined by IMGT convention, running from the second conserved V-encoded cysteine to the conserved J-encoded phenylalanine. Sequences without an unambiguous match to a single V gene segment were excluded from the earlier analysis of approximately 600 of the donors. An earlier analysis of just under 600 of the donors called V segments functional above 56.7% productive rearrangements and segregating when the between-donor standard deviation exceeded 5%. A statistical classification framework was built to diagnose cytomegalovirus status from the catalog of TCR beta chain sequences. A later analysis assigned V and J genes by comparing TCR nucleotide sequences with IMGT/GENE-DB human TR gene sequences. The TCRdist pipeline was used in a later analysis to assign CDR3 sequences and most-parsimonious VDJ recombination scenarios. In a later analysis, each TCR beta chain was defined by its CDR3 amino acid sequence together with its V-gene family, and reads lacking a unique V-gene family were excluded. To address suspected cross-contamination and a sequencing artifact, a later analysis removed 450 to 700 highly shared, low-generation-probability nucleotide sequences. For each public chain, a later analysis derived a clonal expansion index from normalized ranks of inferred template counts within each repertoire. A later analysis computed generation probabilities with a VDJ recombination model fitted to out-of-frame rearrangements, and checked the results against IGoR. In a later analysis, TCR-TCR, TCR-HLA and TCR-CMV co-occurrence was scored with hypergeometric tests, and a repertoire-size bias correction was applied to TCR pairs. A later analysis estimated false discovery rates by permuting HLA or CMV assignments 20 times. In a later analysis, co-occurring TCRs were grouped with DBSCAN, and TCRdist sequence similarity was added when clustering was performed within HLA-allele-positive subsets. For co-occurrence clustering, repertoires with fewer than 30,000 or more than 120,000 public chains were excluded, along with 4 to 6 repertoires with anomalous nucleotide sharing. Here the immuneACCESS table is served through TCRdb, limited to in-frame sequences with V and J called. Missing clones are a known gap in these copies; in checked studies unresolved V genes cover under half, and the rest lacks a known reason. Clone size and V and J calls were adopted from that table, with D and trimming inferred from the DNA. The sample table contains roughly 200,000 clones; only one count was recorded for under 85% of them. 1.5% to 2% of the sample rests with the top ten.

The cohort consisted of 666 healthy bone marrow donors. All cohort members were sampled while nominally healthy, although unrecorded immune exposures were likely present. The donor tested CMV seronegative, placing the donor among the 350 or so seronegative members of the cohort. Each donor provided a peripheral blood sample, and peripheral blood mononuclear cells were used for TCR beta sequencing. Genomic DNA extraction from the blood cell samples was performed with the Qiagen DNeasy Blood Extraction Kit. From the cysteine up to the phenylalanine, the CDR3 has a length of 15 residues. Only the CDR3 DNA stays, 45 bases, in frame from base 1. Deletion took 3 bases off V and 0 bases off J, with a span of 10 bases between the germline ends. In the germline V gene (reference sequence), CDR1 corresponds to LNHDA and CDR2 to SQIVND. This sample was included in a study of cytomegalovirus exposure and HLA in healthy donors (dated by TCRdb to about 2017). The study in broad terms: An earlier analysis of roughly 500 of the donors reported 276 Gb of sequence data and 95 million to 140 million unique TCR beta sequences obtained from approximately 180 million T cells. Around 320 gigabases of sequencing data and 70 million to 85 million unique TCR sequences were included in an early release covering about 700 HLA-typed donors. The genetic ancestry cluster associated with self-reported Caucasian donors included over 80% of the approximately 400 genotyped donors. The aim of the study was to test whether cataloging public T cell receptors could identify signatures of past pathogen exposure. The study used immunosequencing to profile the T cell repertoires of approximately 650 subjects and linked those repertoires to cytomegalovirus serostatus. In addition to the first cohort of 666 subjects, a separate validation cohort of 120 different subjects was used. To predict cytomegalovirus infection status, the study brought together high-throughput TCR immunosequencing, statistical association of individual TCRs with disease status, and machine learning. A later analysis re-analyzed previously published TCR beta repertoires from roughly 600 donors and added high-resolution HLA genotyping to study TCR occurrence patterns. Rather than drawing on any new phenotypic data, the later analysis identified candidate immune exposures from TCR beta sequences and the way those sequences occurred across donors. In an earlier analysis of several hundred of the donors, high-throughput TCR beta sequencing was used to judge whether each TCR beta V gene segment behaved as functional or pseudogenic. Donor age, sex, ethnicity and CMV serostatus were collected together with the repertoire data. A later genetic analysis took genome-wide SNP genotypes for 398 of the 666 donors and used that subset as a discovery cohort. All discovery cohort repertoires had been generated on a single sequencing platform. Class I and class II HLA loci were covered by the typing at four-digit resolution. The number of typed donors differed by locus: about 620-640 for A, B, C, DRB1 and DQB1; some 500 for DQA1; fewer than 610 for DPA1; and around 450 for DPB1. About five DR-DQ haplotypes were treated as single units for association and clustering because of strong linkage in the cohort. Among 300 to 500 genotyped donors of the cohort, an average of around 250,000 unique TCR beta nucleotide sequences was sequenced per donor, of which 15% to 20% were non-productive.

The study at large found these results: Presence/absence analyses assumed roughly uniform sequencing depth across donors, an assumption that may not hold. Over 15 rarely observed V segments, including chromosome 9 orphons, were excluded from the earlier analysis of about 500 of the donors because counts were too low. According to a later analysis, parvovirus B19, influenza, CMV and Epstein-Barr virus appeared linked to several top co-occurrence clusters. Correlated functional status among segregating V segments might be attributable to linkage disequilibrium, but an unknown experimental factor could not be ruled out. Assigning TCR associations to individual alleles was difficult when HLA alleles, especially DR and DQ, strongly co-occurred. The authors suggested that the approach could potentially be extended to other disease states and immunological phenotypes. Compared with equally common non-associated chains, HLA-associated TCR beta chains in a later analysis were more clonally expanded and had lower generation probabilities. The study listed 150 to 200 TCR beta chains as associated with cytomegalovirus. Only TCR beta chains were sequenced in this cohort, and the absence of alpha or paired-chain data limited detectable features. Compared with the roughly 710-donor mean, donors in an Asian-associated ancestry cluster had fewer N-insertions in productive TCRs, according to a later genetic analysis. According to a later analysis, most CMV-associated TCR beta chains appeared to be HLA-restricted, and the HLA associations seemed to be driven largely by CMV exposure. The 87-base-pair reads could not distinguish some IMGT-functional V segments, including TRBV6-2 and TRBV6-3, so those segments were excluded. A further reported finding was that TCR beta sequences accurately predicted the HLA-A and HLA-B alleles for most subjects in the first cohort. Three of the identified cytomegalovirus-associated TCR beta chains were confirmed in vitro to be specific for cytomegalovirus antigens. Most TCR sequences were seen in very few donors, while some public TCRs were found in many individuals. According to a later analysis, TCR association rates differed among HLA loci, with DRB1 alleles showing the most associated TCRs and HLA-C alleles showing the fewest. An association between a missense DCLRE1C variant and V-gene and J-gene trimming of TCR beta chains was found in a later genetic analysis and replicated in an independent cohort. Because HLA typing was missing for some donors at each locus, association tests included only the typed subset. A cluster of highly shared sequence variants was judged likely to be a technical artifact of the sequencing pipeline. At a false discovery rate of 0.05, a later analysis linked 15,000 to 20,000 TCR beta sequences to specific HLA alleles. In both the original and validation cohorts, the classifier was reported to diagnose cytomegalovirus status with high specificity and sensitivity. An earlier analysis of around 540 of the donors showed that most TCR beta V segments appeared in productive rearrangements either about 87% or about 30% of the time, which broadly matched IMGT annotations. For the cohort, immune exposure information was limited to CMV serostatus.

Sequencing was done on a sample of PBMCs. The V gene is TRBV19 and the J gene is TRBJ2-3; TRBD2 might be the D gene, on 5 matching bases. The clonotype was recovered from a man in his fifties in good health and CMV-seronegative. The DNA sequence reads TGTGCCAGTAGTATGCAACGGGAAAGCACAGATACGCAGTATTTT. This is translated as CASSMQRESTDTQYF. With all but the CDR3 taken from the reference TRBV19 and TRBJ2-3 genes, the full variable domain is: DGGITQSPKYLFRKEGQNVTLSCEQNLNHDAMYWYRQDPGQGLRLIYYSQIVNDFQKGDIAEGYSVSREKKESFPLTVTSAQKNPTAFYLCASSMQRESTDTQYFGPGTRLTVL.